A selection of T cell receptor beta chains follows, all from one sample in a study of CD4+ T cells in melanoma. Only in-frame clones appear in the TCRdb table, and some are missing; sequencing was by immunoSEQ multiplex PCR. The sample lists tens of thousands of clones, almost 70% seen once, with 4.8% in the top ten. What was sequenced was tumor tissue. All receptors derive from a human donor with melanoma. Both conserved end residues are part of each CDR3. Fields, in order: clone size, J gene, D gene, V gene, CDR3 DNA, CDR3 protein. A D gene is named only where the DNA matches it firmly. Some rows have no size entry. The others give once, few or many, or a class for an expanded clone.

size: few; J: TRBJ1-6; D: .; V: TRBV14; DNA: TGTGCCAGCAGCCGATTTCGGGCGGAGAATTCACCCCTCCACTTT; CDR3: CASSRFRAENSPLHF
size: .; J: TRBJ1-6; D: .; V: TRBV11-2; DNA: TGTGCCAGCAGCCCGGGCTATAATTCACCCCTCCACTTT; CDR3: CASSPGYNSPLHF
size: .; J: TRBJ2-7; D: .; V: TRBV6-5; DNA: TGTGCCAGCAGTGAAGCGCGCGAGCAGTACTTC; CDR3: CASSEAREQYF
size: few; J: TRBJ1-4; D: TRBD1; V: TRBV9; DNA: TGTGCCAGCAGCGTAGAAGGACAGGGTGGAGAAAAACTGTTTTTT; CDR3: CASSVEGQGGEKLFF
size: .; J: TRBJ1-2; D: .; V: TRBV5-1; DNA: TGCGCCAGCAGCTTGCAGGGCGACTATGGCTACACCTTC; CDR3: CASSLQGDYGYTF
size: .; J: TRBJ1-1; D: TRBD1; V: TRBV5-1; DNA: TGCGCCAGCTTCCCGGGACAGGGGGGAACTGAAGCTTTCTTT; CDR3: CASFPGQGGTEAFF
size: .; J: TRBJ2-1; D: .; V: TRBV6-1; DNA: TGTGCCAGCAGTGAAAGAGGGTCGGGAGATGAGCAGTTCTTC; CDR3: CASSERGSGDEQFF
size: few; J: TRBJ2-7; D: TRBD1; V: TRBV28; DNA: TGTGCCAGCAGCACCGGGACAGGGGTCGAGCAGTACTTC; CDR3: CASSTGTGVEQYF
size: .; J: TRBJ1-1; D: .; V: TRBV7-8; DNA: TGTGCCAGCAGCTTAGGAGGTAGGAACACTGAAGCTTTCTTT; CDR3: CASSLGGRNTEAFF
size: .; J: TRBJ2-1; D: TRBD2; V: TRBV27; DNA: TGTGCCAGCAGTCAGGGGACTAGCGGGGGCAATGAGCAGTTCTTC; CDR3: CASSQGTSGGNEQFF
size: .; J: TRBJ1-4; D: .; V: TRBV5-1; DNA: TGCGCCACCTGGCAAGGGGGAGCTAATGAAAAACTGTTTTTT; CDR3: CATWQGGANEKLFF
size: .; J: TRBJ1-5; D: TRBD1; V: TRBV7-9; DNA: TGTGCCAGCAGCCCCACAGGGGGATATCAGCCCCAGCATTTT; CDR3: CASSPTGGYQPQHF
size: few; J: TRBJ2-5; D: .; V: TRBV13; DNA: TGTGCCAGCAGCACCCGACTGGGAACACAAGAGACCCAGTACTTC; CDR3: CASSTRLGTQETQYF
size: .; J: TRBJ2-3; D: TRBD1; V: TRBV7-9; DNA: TGTGCCAGCAGCCTCCGGGACAGGGAACCCCATACGCAGTATTTT; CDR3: CASSLRDREPHTQYF
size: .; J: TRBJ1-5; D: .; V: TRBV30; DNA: TGTGCCTGGAGTCGGCAGAACAATCAGCCCCAGCATTTT; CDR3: CAWSRQNNQPQHF
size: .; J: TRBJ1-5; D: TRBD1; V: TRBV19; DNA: TGTGCCAGTAGTTTCGGGACAGGCTATAGCAATCAGCCCCAGCATTTT; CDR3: CASSFGTGYSNQPQHF
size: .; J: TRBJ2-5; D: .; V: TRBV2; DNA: TGTGCCAGCAGTGAGCAGCTATTGAGGGAGACCCAGTACTTC; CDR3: CASSEQLLRETQYF
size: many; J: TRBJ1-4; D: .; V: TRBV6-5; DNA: TGTGCCAGCAGTTTGGGGGGGACAACTAATGAAAAACTGTTTTTT; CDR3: CASSLGGTTNEKLFF
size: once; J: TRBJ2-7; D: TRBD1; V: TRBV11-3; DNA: TGTGCCAGCAGCTCCGGGACAGGACCCTACGAGCAGTACTTC; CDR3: CASSSGTGPYEQYF
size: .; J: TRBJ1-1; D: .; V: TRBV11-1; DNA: TGTGCCAGCAGCTTAGAGGGGGGGGAGCCGGCTTTCTTT; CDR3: CASSLEGGEPAFF
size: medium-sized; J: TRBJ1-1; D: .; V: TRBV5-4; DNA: TGTGCCAGCAGCCCGGGGGGCAGGTTGGGCGCCACTGAAGCTTTCTTT; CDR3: CASSPGGRLGATEAFF
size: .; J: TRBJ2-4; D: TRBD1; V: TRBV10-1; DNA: TGCGCCAGCGGGAAAGACAGGGGTCTAGCCAAAAACATTCAGTACTTC; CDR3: CASGKDRGLAKNIQYF
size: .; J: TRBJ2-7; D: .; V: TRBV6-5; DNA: TGTGCCAGCAGTCCCAGGGACACTGCCGAGCAGTACTTC; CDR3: CASSPRDTAEQYF
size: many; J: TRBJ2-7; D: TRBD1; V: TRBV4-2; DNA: TGTGCCAGCAGCAGGGACAGGGTGGGCGAGCAGTACTTC; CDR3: CASSRDRVGEQYF
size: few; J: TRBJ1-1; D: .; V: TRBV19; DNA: TGTGCCAGTAGTGAATCAGGGTATGTCTTGACGAACACTGAAGCTTTCTTT; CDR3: CASSESGYVLTNTEAFF
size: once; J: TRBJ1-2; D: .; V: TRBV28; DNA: TGTGCCAGCAGTTTACCCGCCGATAATGGCTACACCTTC; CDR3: CASSLPADNGYTF
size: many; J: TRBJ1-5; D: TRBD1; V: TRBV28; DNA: TGTGCCAGCAGTCCTATCGGACAGGGCCAACAGCCCCAGCATTTT; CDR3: CASSPIGQGQQPQHF
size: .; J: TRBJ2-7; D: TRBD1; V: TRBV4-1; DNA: TGCGCCAGCAGCCACCCTAGACAGGGGCTTCGACCTTCCTCCTACGAGCAGTACTTC; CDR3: CASSHPRQGLRPSSYEQYF
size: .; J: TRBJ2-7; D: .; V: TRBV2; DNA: TGTGCCAGCAGACCCGCGGGACAATTCTACGAGCAGTACTTC; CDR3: CASRPAGQFYEQYF
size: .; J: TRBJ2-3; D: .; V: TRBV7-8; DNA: TGTGCCAGCAGCTTAGGGGACGGGGGCCGCCGGGCAGATACGCAGTATTTT; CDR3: CASSLGDGGRRADTQYF
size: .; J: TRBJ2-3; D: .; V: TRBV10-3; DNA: TGTGCCATCAGTGAGTCCCGAGATACGCAGTATTTT; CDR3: CAISESRDTQYF
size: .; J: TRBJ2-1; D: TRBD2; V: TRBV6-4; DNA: TGTGCCAGCAGTGCTCGACTAGCGGCCTACAATGAGCAGTTCTTC; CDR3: CASSARLAAYNEQFF
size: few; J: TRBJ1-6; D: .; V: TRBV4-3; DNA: TGCGCCAGCAGCCCCCTCGGGGCAGGTAGTAATTCACCCCTCCACTTT; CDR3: CASSPLGAGSNSPLHF
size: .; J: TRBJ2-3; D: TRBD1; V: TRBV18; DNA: TGTGCCAGCTCACAAACGCTTGGACAGGTGGGCACAGATACGCAGTATTTT; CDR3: CASSQTLGQVGTDTQYF
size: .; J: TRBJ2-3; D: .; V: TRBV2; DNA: TGTGCCAGCAGAGAGGGTAGGGGCGGGGTCACAGATACGCAGTATTTT; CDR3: CASREGRGGVTDTQYF
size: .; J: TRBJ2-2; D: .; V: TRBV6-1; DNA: TGTGCCAGCAGACAGGGCGGCGGGGAGCTGTTTTTT; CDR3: CASRQGGGELFF
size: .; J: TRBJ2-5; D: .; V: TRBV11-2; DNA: TGTGCCAGCAGCTTATTTTCCCCTTTGGTAGAGACCCAGTACTTC; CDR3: CASSLFSPLVETQYF
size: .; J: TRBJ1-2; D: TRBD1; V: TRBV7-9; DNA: TGTGCCAGCAGCTCCCGGACAGGGGAAAACTATGGCTACACCTTC; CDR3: CASSSRTGENYGYTF
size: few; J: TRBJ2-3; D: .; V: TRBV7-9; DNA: TGTGCCAGCAGCTTCCTCACAGATACGCAGTATTTT; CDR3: CASSFLTDTQYF
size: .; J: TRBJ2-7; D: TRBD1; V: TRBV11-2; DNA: TGTGCCAGCAGCGTCACGCCCGGGACAGGGACCTACGAGCAGTACTTC; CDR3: CASSVTPGTGTYEQYF
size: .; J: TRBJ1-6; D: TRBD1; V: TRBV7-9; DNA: TGTGCCAGCAGCGAAAACCGGGACAGGGCGGGGGGTTCACCCCTCCACTTT; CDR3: CASSENRDRAGGSPLHF
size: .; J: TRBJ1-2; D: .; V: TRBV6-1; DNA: TGTGCCAGCAGTGCCACGGGTGACGGCAGCTACACCTTC; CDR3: CASSATGDGSYTF
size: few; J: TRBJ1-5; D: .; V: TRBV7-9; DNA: TGTGCCAGCAGCTCAGTGGGGGCGGATCAGCCCCAGCATTTT; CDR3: CASSSVGADQPQHF